Listed here is a single T cell receptor (beta chain). The antigen is undetermined. For TCRbeta, the library was prepared with unique molecular identifiers. Via MiXCR, TCRdb re-called the PCR reads, giving one row per CDR3 protein. Of 610,000 or so distinct CDR3 sequences in the sample, roughly 30% were seen once. This entry comes from a study of T-cell reconstitution after alpha-beta-depleted transplantation in children. General study results and limits: Several patients had high TCRbeta diversity at day 60; it came from surviving recipient T cells and thymic progenitors. Counts and diversity of T cells one year after transplant came mostly from newly produced T cells. Reported findings indicate that, about two months after transplant, alpha-beta T cells came from several hundred expanded clones, which were derived from non-depleted graft cells.

This sequence originates from a boy younger than two with Wiskott-Aldrich syndrome, due to receive a stem cell transplant. Source: PBMCs, taken before TCRalphabeta/CD19-depleted stem cell transplant.

The CDR3, as DNA: TGTGCCAGCAGCTTACCCGGGACAGGGCCCTCATTCCAAGAGACCCAGTACTTC. Residues: CASSLPGTGPSFQETQYF. The rearrangement links TRBV7-6 to TRBJ2-5, with 9 nucleotides matching TRBD1. The germline V gene has CDR1 SGHVS and CDR2 FNYEAQ. V dropped 2 bases and J dropped 1; count of bases not matched to a gene: 11. The CDR3 contains 18 residues.